A single sample is the source of the 18 T cell receptor beta chains below, sequenced in a study of memory CD4+ T cells and cytomegalovirus serostatus. Method: immunoSEQ multiplex PCR; TCRdb's copy keeps in-frame clones and lacks some. Among approximately 92,000 clones listed, roughly 80% were seen once. Single viable CD3+CD4+CD8-CD45RO+ cells were sorted as the memory CD4+ T cells. The specimen was memory CD4+ T cells from blood. Source of these receptors: an adult in good health and CMV-seropositive.

The rearrangement joins TRBV18 to TRBJ2-7; 7 bases map to TRBD1. The germline CDR1 and CDR2 sequences are KGHSH and LQKENI. The CDR3 is made up of 14 amino acids. The J segment lost 2 bases and the V segment lost 6 bases, leaving 7 bases of the junction unmatched. CDR3 sequence: CASSPVGGPYEQYF. The DNA of the CDR3 is TGTGCCAGCTCCCCCGTAGGGGGCCCCTACGAGCAGTACTTC.

The chain is built from TRBV4-3 and TRBJ1-2; D is ambiguous. The CDR3 loop spans 15 amino acids. Per germline, CDR1 LGHNA and CDR2 YSLEER. V lost 0 bases and J 5 bases, leaving 13 bases between the germline ends. CDR3: CASSQDWRTDYGYTF. CDR3 bases: TGCGCCAGCAGCCAAGACTGGCGGACGGATTATGGCTACACCTTC.

This clone was found a few times. The chain carries TRBV30 and TRBJ1-5; the match to TRBD1 covers 7 bases. Germline V CDR1 and CDR2: GTSNPN, SVGIG (reference sequence). This CDR3 spans 13 amino acids. J gave up 7 bases and V 1 base, and 4 bases lay outside the gene matches. CDR3: CAWSGQGTQPQHF. CDR3 sequence (DNA): TGTGCCTGGAGTGGACAGGGAACACAGCCCCAGCATTTT.

J is TRBJ2-7 and V is TRBV6-1; D is unclear. The V gene lost 6 bases and the J gene lost 4 bases, with 10 bases spanning the gap. Germline V gene data show CDR1 as MNHNS and CDR2 as SASEGT. The length of the CDR3 is 12 residues. CDR3 DNA: TGTGCCAGCAGGGGGATCGATTACGAGCAGTACTTC. Translated, it gives CASRGIDYEQYF.

The V call is TRBV19, the J call TRBJ1-3, with D uncertain. The CDR3 sequence is 17 residues long. Trimming removed 2 bases at V and 0 bases at J, with 14 bases between. CDR1 is LNHDA and CDR2 is SQIVND in the germline V gene (reference sequence). The CDR3 nucleotides are TGTGCCAGTAGTATATTCGAACAGCCGAGCTCTGGAAACACCATATATTTT. Protein: CASSIFEQPSSGNTIYF.

The J gene is TRBJ2-3, the V gene TRBV2, with a weak D call TRBD1 (5 bases). The CDR3 sequence is 15 residues long. V was trimmed by 3 bases and J by 0 bases, leaving 10 bases between them. Germline V lookup: CDR1 SNHLY, CDR2 FYNNEI. The CDR3 DNA sequence: TGTGCCAGCAGTGACGAGACAGCTAGCACAGATACGCAGTATTTT. The encoded protein is CASSDETASTDTQYF.

J is TRBJ2-7 and V is TRBV28, with unresolved D. V shed 7 bases and J shed 2 bases, with 9 bases lying between them. Looked up from germline, CDR1 is MDHEN and CDR2 is SYDVKM. This CDR3 has 12 amino acids. The CDR3 reads CASTGSAYEQYF. The CDR3 region has the DNA TGTGCCAGCACTGGTAGTGCCTACGAGCAGTACTTC.

This clone has just one count. The chain has TRBV18 and TRBJ1-2; 8 bases align to TRBD1. The CDR3 is 15 residues long. Germline CDR1 and CDR2: KGHSH and LQKENI. After removal of 3 bases from V and 5 bases from J, the junction contained 8 bases not matched to a gene. The CDR3 reads CASSPGGQGAYGYTF. The CDR3, as DNA: TGTGCCAGCTCACCTGGGGGCCAGGGGGCTTATGGCTACACCTTC. Full variable domain (outside the CDR3, taken from reference TRBV18 and TRBJ1-2): NAGVMQNPRHLVRRRGQEARLRCSPMKGHSHVYWYRQLPEEGLKFMVYLQKENIIDESGMPKERFSAEFPKEGPSILRIQQVVRGDSAAYFCASSPGGQGAYGYTFGSGTRLTVV.

The chain's CDR3 is CASSLVPQGRLYGYTF. The CDR3 DNA follows: TGTGCCAGCAGCTTAGTACCCCAGGGCCGCCTATATGGCTACACCTTC. The chain recombines TRBV7-9 with TRBJ1-2, with D possibly TRBD1 on 5 matching bases. Trimming stripped 1 base from V and 5 bases from J, with 17 bases between. CDR1 is SEHNR and CDR2 is FQNEAQ in the germline V gene (reference sequence). CDR3 length: 16 amino acids.

V gene TRBV28 combines with J gene TRBJ1-2; TRBD1 matches at 8 bases. V gave up 7 bases and J gave up 4 bases; unmatched junction bases: 8. The CDR3 sequence is 14 residues long. Per germline, CDR1 MDHEN and CDR2 SYDVKM. This CDR3 is CASTDREIFYGYTF. For the CDR3, the DNA is TGTGCCAGCACGGACAGGGAGATTTTCTATGGCTACACCTTC.

V usage is TRBV5-1 and J usage is TRBJ1-4; D might be TRBD1 (6 bases). The V end was cut by 0 bases, the J end by 5 bases, with 8 bases between. The CDR3 spans 14 residues. Germline-derived CDR1 and CDR2 are SGHRS and YFSETQ. The CDR3 DNA sequence: TGCGCCAGCAGCTTGGGGACAGTGAATGAAAAACTGTTTTTT. It codes for CASSLGTVNEKLFF. Variable domain in full (rest from reference TRBV5-1 and TRBJ1-4): KAGVTQTPRYLIKTRGQQVTLSCSPISGHRSVSWYQQTPGQGLQFLFEYFSETQRNKGNFPGRFSGRQFSNSRSEMNVSTLELGDSALYLCASSLGTVNEKLFFGSGTQLSVL.

This clone showed up just once. J is TRBJ2-1 and V is TRBV11-2; the D is unclear. V dropped 3 bases and J dropped 3 bases, with 9 bases sitting between them. The CDR3 has 14 residues. Germline CDR1 is SGHAT and CDR2 is FQNNGV. The CDR3 DNA follows: TGTGCCAGCAGCTTCAACCCCGGCTACAATGAGCAGTTCTTC. This codes for CASSFNPGYNEQFF.

This clone was detected only a few times. The chain is built from TRBV11-2 and TRBJ2-1; TRBD2 agrees at 8 bases. Trimming removed 7 bases from V and 9 bases from J; junction bases left unmatched: 8. From germline, CDR1 is SGHAT and CDR2 FQNNGV. The CDR3 has 13 residues. The CDR3 bases are TGTGCCAGCACCTCACGGCTAGCGGGTGAGCAGTTCTTC. It yields the protein CASTSRLAGEQFF. Full variable domain (remainder filled in from reference TRBV11-2 and TRBJ2-1): EAGVAQSPRYKIIEKRQSVAFWCNPISGHATLYWYQQILGQGPKLLIQFQNNGVVDDSQLPKDRFSAERLKGVDSTLKIQPAKLEDSAVYLCASTSRLAGEQFFGPGTRLTVL.

DNA for the CDR3: TGTGCCAGCAGCTTGAGACCCAGGGGGGACCAAGAGACCCAGTACTTC. It specifies CASSLRPRGDQETQYF. The chain joins TRBV9 to TRBJ2-5; a possible D gene is TRBD1 (7 bases). The CDR3 runs 16 residues. Trimming took 4 bases from V and 0 from J, leaving 16 bases between them. Looked up from germline, CDR1 is SGDLS and CDR2 is YYNGEE.

The V call is TRBV18, the J call TRBJ1-1; TRBD1 is a possible D gene (6 bases). Germline V gives CDR1 KGHSH, CDR2 LQKENI. The CDR3 runs to 16 residues. Trimming pared 2 bases from V and 1 base from J, leaving 14 bases between. For the CDR3, the DNA is TGTGCCAGCTCACCAAACCAACAGGGTACGAACACTGAAGCTTTCTTT. This gives the protein CASSPNQQGTNTEAFF.

This CDR3 is CASSIGGLAGVSNTQYF. CDR3 nucleotides: TGTGCCAGTAGTATAGGCGGACTAGCGGGAGTATCAAATACGCAGTATTTT. This chain joins TRBV19 and TRBJ2-3; 13 positions match TRBD2. The CDR3 contains 17 residues. Trimming at V came to 1 base and at J to 7 bases, leaving 8 bases not matched to a gene. Per germline, CDR1 LNHDA and CDR2 SQIVND (reference sequence).

This sequence joins TRBV29-1 and TRBJ2-5; no reliable D call. Trimming took 2 bases from V and 5 from J, leaving 6 bases between them. Germline assignment: CDR1 SQVTM and CDR2 ANQGSEA. CDR3 length: 11 residues. CDR3 protein: CSVEIGETQYF. CDR3 in DNA: TGCAGCGTTGAAATAGGGGAGACCCAGTACTTC.

The V and J genes are TRBV2 and TRBJ2-1; a weak D match, TRBD2 (5 bases). Germline V gene lookup returns CDR1 SNHLY and CDR2 FYNNEI. V lost 6 bases, J lost 2 bases, and 23 bases lay in between. The CDR3 is 18 residues long. CDR3 in DNA: TGTGCCAGCAGAAAAGGACTGACTCCCTCCTCCACCTACAATGAGCAGTTCTTC. This encodes CASRKGLTPSSTYNEQFF. The full variable domain, rest sourced from reference TRBV2 and TRBJ2-1, is EPEVTQTPSHQVTQMGQEVILRCVPISNHLYFYWYRQILGQKVEFLVSFYNNEISEKSEIFDDQFSVERPDGSNFTLKIRSTKLEDSAMYFCASRKGLTPSSTYNEQFFGPGTRLTVL.